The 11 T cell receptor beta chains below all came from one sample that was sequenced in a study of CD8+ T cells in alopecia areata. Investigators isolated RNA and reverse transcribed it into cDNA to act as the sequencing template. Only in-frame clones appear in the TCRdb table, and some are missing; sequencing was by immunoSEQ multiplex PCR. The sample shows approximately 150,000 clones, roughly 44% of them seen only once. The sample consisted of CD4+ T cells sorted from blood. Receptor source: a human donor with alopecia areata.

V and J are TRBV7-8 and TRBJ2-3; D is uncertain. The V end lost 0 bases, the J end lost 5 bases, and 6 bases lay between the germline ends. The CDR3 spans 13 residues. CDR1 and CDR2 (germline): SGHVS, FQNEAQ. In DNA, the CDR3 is TGTGCCAGCAGCTTAGCCGCGGTAGATACGCAGTATTTT. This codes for CASSLAAVDTQYF.

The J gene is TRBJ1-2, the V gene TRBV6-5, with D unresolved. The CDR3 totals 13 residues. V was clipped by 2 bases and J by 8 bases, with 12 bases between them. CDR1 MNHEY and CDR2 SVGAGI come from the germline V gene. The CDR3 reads CASSYSRRWGYTF. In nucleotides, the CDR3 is TGTGCCAGCAGTTACAGTCGACGATGGGGCTACACCTTC.

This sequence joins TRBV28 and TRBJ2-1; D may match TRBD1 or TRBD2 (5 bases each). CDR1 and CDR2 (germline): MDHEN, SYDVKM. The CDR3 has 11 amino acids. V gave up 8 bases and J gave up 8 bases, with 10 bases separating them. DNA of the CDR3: TGTGCCAGCGTGGGGGTATATGAGCAGTTCTTC. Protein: CASVGVYEQFF.

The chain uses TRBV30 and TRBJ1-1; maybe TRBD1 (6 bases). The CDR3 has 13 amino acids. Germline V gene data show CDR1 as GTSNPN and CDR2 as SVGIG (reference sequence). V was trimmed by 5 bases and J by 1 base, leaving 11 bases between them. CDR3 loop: CAWCRGQNTEAFF. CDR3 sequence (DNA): TGTGCCTGGTGCAGGGGACAGAACACTGAAGCTTTCTTT.

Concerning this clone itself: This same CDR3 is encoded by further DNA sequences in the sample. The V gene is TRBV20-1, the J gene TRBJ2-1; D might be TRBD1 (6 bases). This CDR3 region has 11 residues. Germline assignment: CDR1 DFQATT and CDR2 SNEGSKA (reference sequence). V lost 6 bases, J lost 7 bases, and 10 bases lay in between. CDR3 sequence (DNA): TGCAGTGCCAGAAGGGGGAATGAGCAGTTCTTC. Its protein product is CSARRGNEQFF.

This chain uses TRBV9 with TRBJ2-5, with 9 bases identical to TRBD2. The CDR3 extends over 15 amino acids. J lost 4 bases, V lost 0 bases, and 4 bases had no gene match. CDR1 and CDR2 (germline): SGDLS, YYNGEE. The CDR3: CASSVVAGARETQYF. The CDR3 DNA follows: TGTGCCAGCAGCGTAGTAGCGGGAGCCCGAGAGACCCAGTACTTC.

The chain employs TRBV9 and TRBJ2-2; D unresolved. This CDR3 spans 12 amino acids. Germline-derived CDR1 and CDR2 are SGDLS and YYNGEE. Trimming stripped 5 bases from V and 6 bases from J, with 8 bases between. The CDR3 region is CASSLRSGELFF. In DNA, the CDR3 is TGTGCCAGCAGTCTTCGTTCCGGGGAGCTGTTTTTT.

The CDR3 loop is CASSTSSGRATDTQYF. CDR3 in DNA: TGTGCCAGCAGCACCTCTAGCGGGAGGGCCACAGATACGCAGTATTTT. The chain is built from TRBV5-6 and TRBJ2-3, with TRBD2 identical over 12 bases. Germline loops: CDR1 SGHDT, CDR2 YYEEEE. V gave up 4 bases and J gave up 2 bases; unmatched junction bases: 5. The CDR3 sequence is 16 residues long.

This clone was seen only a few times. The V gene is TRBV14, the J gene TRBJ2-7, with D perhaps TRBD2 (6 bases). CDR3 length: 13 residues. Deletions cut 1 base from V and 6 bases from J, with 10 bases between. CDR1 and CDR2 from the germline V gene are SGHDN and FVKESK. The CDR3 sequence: CASSQAGAAEQYF. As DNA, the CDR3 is TGTGCCAGCAGCCAAGCGGGAGCTGCCGAGCAGTACTTC.

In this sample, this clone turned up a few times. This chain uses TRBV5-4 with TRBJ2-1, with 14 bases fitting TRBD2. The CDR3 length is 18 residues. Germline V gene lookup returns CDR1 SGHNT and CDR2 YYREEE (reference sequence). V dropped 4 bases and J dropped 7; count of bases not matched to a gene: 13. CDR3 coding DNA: TGTGCCAGCAGCCCCGGGTCCCCAGGACTAGCGGGAGGTAATGAGCAGTTCTTC. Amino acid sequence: CASSPGSPGLAGGNEQFF. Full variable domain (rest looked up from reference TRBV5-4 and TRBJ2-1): ETGVTQSPTHLIKTRGQQVTLRCSSQSGHNTVSWYQQALGQGPQFIFQYYREEENGRGNFPPRFSGLQFPNYSSELNVNALELDDSALYLCASSPGSPGLAGGNEQFFGPGTRLTVL.

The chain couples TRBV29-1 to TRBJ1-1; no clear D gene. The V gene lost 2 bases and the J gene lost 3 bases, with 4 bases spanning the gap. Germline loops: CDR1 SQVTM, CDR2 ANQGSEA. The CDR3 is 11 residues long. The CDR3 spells CSVESHTEAFF. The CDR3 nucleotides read TGCAGCGTTGAATCACACACTGAAGCTTTCTTT. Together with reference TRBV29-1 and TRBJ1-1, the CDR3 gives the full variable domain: SAVISQKPSRDICQRGTSLTIQCQVDSQVTMMFWYRQQPGQSLTLIATANQGSEATYESGFVIDKFPISRPNLTFSTLTVSNMSPEDSSIYLCSVESHTEAFFGQGTRLTVV.